Presented here are 2 T cell receptor beta chains from one specimen sequenced in a study of CD8 T cells in ankylosing spondylitis. TCRdb analysed the 5' RACE reads with MiXCR anew, one entry per CDR3 protein. The table records some 16,000 distinct CDR3 sequences, 8.2% of them present only once. Sequenced material: blood. These receptors were obtained from a male donor with ankylosing spondylitis or in good health (not recorded which).

This clonotype turned up a few times. The chain links TRBV5-1 to TRBJ2-1; weak D call: TRBD2 (6 bases). The germline gives CDR1 SGHRS, CDR2 YFSETQ. The V gene lost 3 bases and the J gene lost 2 bases, with 15 bases spanning the gap. The CDR3 contains 16 residues. The DNA for the CDR3 is TGCGCCAGCAGCTCACTACTAGGAGGGGCCTACAATGAGCAGTTCTTC. Protein product: CASSSLLGGAYNEQFF. Using reference TRBV5-1 and TRBJ2-1 for the parts outside the CDR3, the full variable domain is KAGVTQTPRYLIKTRGQQVTLSCSPISGHRSVSWYQQTPGQGLQFLFEYFSETQRNKGNFPGRFSGRQFSNSRSEMNVSTLELGDSALYLCASSSLLGGAYNEQFFGPGTRLTVL.

There are many counts of this clonotype. The chain recombines TRBV20-1 with TRBJ1-2; 9 bases agree with TRBD1. The J segment lost 7 bases and the V segment lost 5 bases, leaving 5 bases of the junction unmatched. From germline, CDR1 is DFQATT and CDR2 SNEGSKA (reference sequence). The CDR3 has 12 amino acids. CDR3 sequence (DNA): TGCAGTGCTGGGATGGGACAGGGTGGCTACACCTTC. This codes for CSAGMGQGGYTF.